This passage covers 19 T cell receptor beta chains from one sample sequenced in a study of beta chain features in type 1 diabetes. The isolated RNA, all of it, was reverse transcribed, so expressed TCRB transcripts were what got sequenced. Measured with immunoSEQ multiplex PCR; TCRdb has only the in-frame clones, and not every one. Seen here are approximately 150,000 clones, almost 65% observed once, and the top ten hold roughly 0.095%. General observations from the study: Moderate yet significant TCRB CDR3 shortening was seen in Type 1 diabetes patients in all four CD4+ subsets.

No cognate antigen is known for these TCRs. Sequenced: naive CD4+ T cells from blood. The receptor set was obtained from a man aged 25 to 40 with type 1 diabetes.

The rearrangement joins TRBV5-6 to TRBJ1-5; unclear D gene. This CDR3 comprises 16 residues. Between the trimmed V and J ends, which lost 4 bases and 0 bases, there was a span of 14 bases. CDR1 and CDR2 (germline): SGHDT, YYEEEE. Here the CDR3 DNA reads TGTGCCAGCAGCACAGCGGGGAAATATAGCAATCAGCCCCAGCATTTT. It is translated as CASSTAGKYSNQPQHF.

V gene TRBV5-1 combines with J gene TRBJ2-6; D is undetermined. Per germline, CDR1 SGHRS and CDR2 YFSETQ. The CDR3 runs to 15 residues. Trimming stripped 0 bases from V and 0 bases from J, with 4 bases between. CDR3 loop: CASSLEASGANVLTF. The CDR3 DNA sequence: TGCGCCAGCAGCTTGGAAGCCTCTGGGGCCAACGTCCTGACTTTC. Full variable domain (outside the CDR3, taken from reference TRBV5-1 and TRBJ2-6): KAGVTQTPRYLIKTRGQQVTLSCSPISGHRSVSWYQQTPGQGLQFLFEYFSETQRNKGNFPGRFSGRQFSNSRSEMNVSTLELGDSALYLCASSLEASGANVLTFGAGSRLTVL.

The table lists this clone with a few counts. The V and J genes are TRBV2 and TRBJ1-4; 9 bases are shared with TRBD1. The CDR3 runs to 15 residues. J gave up 4 bases and V 6 bases, and 6 bases lay outside the gene matches. Germline-derived CDR1 and CDR2 are SNHLY and FYNNEI. As DNA, the CDR3 is TGTGCCAGCAGATACCGACAGGGGGGTAATGAAAAACTGTTTTTT. Amino acids: CASRYRQGGNEKLFF.

CDR3 in amino acids: CASSEAFF. CDR3 DNA: TGCGCCAGCAGCGAAGCTTTCTTT. The chain combines TRBV23-1 with TRBJ1-1; D gene unclear. TRBV23-1 is classed as an ORF, of uncertain function. The CDR3 spans 8 residues. V was pared by 6 bases and J by 8 bases, with 1 base between.

The J gene is TRBJ2-5, the V gene TRBV5-4; D gene uncertain. CDR3 length: 11 residues. Germline CDR1 SGHNT, CDR2 YYREEE (reference sequence). The V gene lost 4 bases and the J gene lost 1 base, with 2 bases spanning the gap. The CDR3: CASSAQETQYF. The CDR3 coding sequence is TGTGCCAGCAGCGCCCAAGAGACCCAGTACTTC.

This chain joins TRBV7-9 and TRBJ2-1; D perhaps matches TRBD2 (5 bases). Trimming took 3 bases from V and 12 from J, leaving 18 bases between them. CDR1 is SEHNR and CDR2 is FQNEAQ in the germline V gene (reference sequence). The CDR3 loop spans 14 amino acids. CDR3 bases: TGTGCCAGCAGCTTTCGGGGAGCGTCTTTTGTGCAGTTCTTC. As protein: CASSFRGASFVQFF. Drawing the rest from reference TRBV7-9 and TRBJ2-1, the complete variable domain is DTGVSQNPRHKITKRGQNVTFRCDPISEHNRLYWYRQTLGQGPEFLTYFQNEAQLEKSRLLSDRFSAERPKGSFSTLEIQRTEQGDSAMYLCASSFRGASFVQFFGPGTRLTVL.

The genes are TRBV7-2 and TRBJ2-7, with D possibly matching TRBD1 (5 bases). The germline V gene encodes CDR1 SGHTA and CDR2 FQGNSA. The CDR3 has 16 amino acids. V was pared by 5 bases and J by 4 bases, with 21 bases between. CDR3 protein: CASSPGRPTPTYEQYF. CDR3 nucleotide sequence: TGTGCCAGCAGCCCAGGGCGCCCTACACCAACGTACGAGCAGTACTTC.

CDR3 sequence reads: CASSETALETQYF. The CDR3, as DNA: TGTGCCAGCAGTGAGACAGCTTTAGAGACCCAGTACTTC. V gene TRBV9 combines with J gene TRBJ2-5; tentative D call: TRBD1 (5 bases). Trimming removed 5 bases from V and 4 bases from J, with 12 bases in between. Looked up from germline, CDR1 is SGDLS and CDR2 is YYNGEE. This CDR3 is built from 13 residues.

The rearrangement uses TRBV29-1 and TRBJ1-3; D is unresolved. The CDR3 has 12 amino acids. The germline V gene encodes CDR1 SQVTM and CDR2 ANQGSEA. The V gene lost 1 base and the J gene lost 7 bases, with 8 bases spanning the gap. This chain's CDR3 is CSVEGVRNTIYF. Written as DNA, the CDR3 is TGCAGCGTTGAAGGGGTACGCAACACCATATATTTT.

CDR3 amino acids: CATATVPDYEQYF. CDR3 nucleotides: TGTGCCACCGCGACAGTCCCCGACTACGAGCAGTACTTC. The rearrangement links TRBV10-3 to TRBJ2-7, with D perhaps TRBD1 (5 bases). V dropped 10 bases and J dropped 3 bases, with 16 bases sitting between them. The germline V gene encodes CDR1 ENHRY and CDR2 SYGVKD. CDR3 length: 13 amino acids.

This chain uses TRBV5-4 with TRBJ2-5; D gene uncertain. Trimming left V 0 bases short and J 7 bases short, with 16 bases between. The CDR3 is 15 residues long. CDR1 SGHNT and CDR2 YYREEE come from the germline V gene (reference sequence). CDR3 protein: CASSLEGTDLRTQYF. The CDR3, as DNA: TGTGCCAGCAGCTTGGAAGGAACGGACCTCAGGACCCAGTACTTC. Filled out from reference TRBV5-4 and TRBJ2-5, the complete variable domain reads ETGVTQSPTHLIKTRGQQVTLRCSSQSGHNTVSWYQQALGQGPQFIFQYYREEENGRGNFPPRFSGLQFPNYSSELNVNALELDDSALYLCASSLEGTDLRTQYFGPGTRLLVL.

This clone appeared a few times. The chain joins TRBV30 to TRBJ1-6; D unclear. Germline V CDR1 and CDR2: GTSNPN, SVGIG (reference sequence). The CDR3 runs to 13 residues. The V end was cut by 8 bases, the J end by 6 bases, with 14 bases between. The CDR3 reads CAGGVSSNSPLHF. CDR3 coding DNA: TGTGCCGGTGGTGTATCGAGTAATTCACCCCTCCACTTT. Filled out from reference TRBV30 and TRBJ1-6, the complete variable domain reads SQTIHQWPATLVQPVGSPLSLECTVEGTSNPNLYWYRQAAGRGLQLLFYSVGIGQISSEVPQNLSASRPQDRQFILSSKKLLLSDSGFYLCAGGVSSNSPLHFGNGTRLTVT.

The V and J genes are TRBV30 and TRBJ2-5; 7 positions match TRBD1. There are 13 residues in the CDR3. V shed 1 base, J shed 2 bases, and the junction held 1 base outside the gene matches. Per the germline V gene, CDR1 is GTSNPN and CDR2 is SVGIG (reference sequence). The CDR3 spells CAWSEGQQETQYF. CDR3 nucleotides: TGTGCCTGGAGTGAGGGACAGCAAGAGACCCAGTACTTC.

V usage is TRBV7-2 and J usage is TRBJ1-1, with no clear D. The CDR3 sequence is 14 residues long. The V and J ends lost 3 bases and 0 bases respectively, with 8 bases between them. Germline V lookup: CDR1 SGHTA, CDR2 FQGNSA. In DNA form, the CDR3 reads TGTGCCAGCAGCTTCGGACTCCTGAACACTGAAGCTTTCTTT. Protein: CASSFGLLNTEAFF.

This clone was picked up a small number of times. The chain is built from TRBV29-1 and TRBJ2-7, with D uncertain. The CDR3 runs 12 residues. V gave up 1 base and J gave up 3 bases, with 7 bases separating them. Germline V gene lookup returns CDR1 SQVTM and CDR2 ANQGSEA. In nucleotides, the CDR3 is TGCAGCGTTGAAGTTGATCGCTACGAGCAGTACTTC. Translated, it gives CSVEVDRYEQYF.

The rearrangement links TRBV29-1 to TRBJ2-2; D gene unclear. Per the germline V gene, CDR1 is SQVTM and CDR2 is ANQGSEA. This CDR3 comprises 14 residues. V lost 3 bases, J lost 4 bases, and 12 bases lay in between. CDR3 amino acids: CSVEDDPGTGELFF. CDR3 nucleotide sequence: TGCAGCGTTGAGGATGACCCCGGCACCGGGGAGCTGTTTTTT.

The chain recombines TRBV5-4 with TRBJ1-4; no reliable D call. Germline values: CDR1 SGHNT, CDR2 YYREEE (reference sequence). The length of the CDR3 is 15 residues. Trimming shortened V by 4 bases and J by 3 bases, and 13 bases separated the two germline ends. The CDR3 DNA reads TGTGCCAGCAGCCGAGCGGGAGAGGCTAATGAAAAACTGTTTTTT. Translating it yields CASSRAGEANEKLFF.

The CDR3 DNA reads as TGTGCCAGCGGGCTAGCGGGCACAGATACGCAGTATTTT. Translated, it gives CASGLAGTDTQYF. The genes are TRBV6-5 and TRBJ2-3; 7 bases align to TRBD2. The V gene's germline CDR1 is MNHEY and CDR2 SVGAGI. J lost 1 base, V lost 8 bases, and 3 bases had no gene match. This CDR3 spans 13 amino acids.

This clone was counted only a few times. The gene calls are TRBV30 and TRBJ2-2; perhaps TRBD2 as D (6 bases). CDR1 and CDR2 from the germline V gene are GTSNPN and SVGIG (reference sequence). Trimming pared 0 bases from V and 6 bases from J, leaving 14 bases between. This CDR3 has 15 amino acids. Here the CDR3 DNA reads TGTGCCTGGAGTGTACTCAACGGGGGATCCGGGGAGCTGTTTTTT. Protein product: CAWSVLNGGSGELFF. Together with reference TRBV30 and TRBJ2-2, the CDR3 gives the full variable domain: SQTIHQWPATLVQPVGSPLSLECTVEGTSNPNLYWYRQAAGRGLQLLFYSVGIGQISSEVPQNLSASRPQDRQFILSSKKLLLSDSGFYLCAWSVLNGGSGELFFGEGSRLTVL.